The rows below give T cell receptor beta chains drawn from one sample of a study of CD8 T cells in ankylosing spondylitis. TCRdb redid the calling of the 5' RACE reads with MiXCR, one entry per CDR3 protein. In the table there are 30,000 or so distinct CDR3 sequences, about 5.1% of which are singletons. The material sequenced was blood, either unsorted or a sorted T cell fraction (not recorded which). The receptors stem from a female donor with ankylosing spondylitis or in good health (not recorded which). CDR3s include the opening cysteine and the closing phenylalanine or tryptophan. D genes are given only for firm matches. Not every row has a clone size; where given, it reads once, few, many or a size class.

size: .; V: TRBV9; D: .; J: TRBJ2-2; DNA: TGTGCCAGCAGCGGGAGGGGAACGAACACCGGGGAGCTGTTTTTT; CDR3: CASSGRGTNTGELFF
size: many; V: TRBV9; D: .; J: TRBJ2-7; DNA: TGTGCCAGCAGCGTCGCCCCGGGACAAGCCTACGAGCAGTACTTC; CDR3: CASSVAPGQAYEQYF
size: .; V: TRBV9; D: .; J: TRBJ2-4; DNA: TGTGCCAGCAGCCCTCCGGGACACCAAGCCAACATTCAGTACTTC; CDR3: CASSPPGHQANIQYF
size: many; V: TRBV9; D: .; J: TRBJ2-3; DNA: TGTGCCAGCAGCCCGGGACACGGGGGCACAGATACGCAGTATTTT; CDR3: CASSPGHGGTDTQYF
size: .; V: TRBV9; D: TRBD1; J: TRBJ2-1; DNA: TGTGCCAGCAGCGTAGGGGACAGCTACAATGAGCAGTTCTTC; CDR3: CASSVGDSYNEQFF
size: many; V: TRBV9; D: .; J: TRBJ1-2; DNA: TGTGCCAGCAGCGTAGACGACCGCCCAGGGGGCTACACCTTC; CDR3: CASSVDDRPGGYTF
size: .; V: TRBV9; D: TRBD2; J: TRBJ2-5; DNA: TGTGCCAGCAGCGTAGGCGGCGGGGGGCAGGTAGGGCAAGAGACCCAGTACTTC; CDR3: CASSVGGGGQVGQETQYF
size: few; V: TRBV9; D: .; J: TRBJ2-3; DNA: TGTGCCAGCAGCGTAGTGCAGGTTGCAGATACGCAGTATTTT; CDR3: CASSVVQVADTQYF
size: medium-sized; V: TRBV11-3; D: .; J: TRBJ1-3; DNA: TGTGCCAGCAGCTGTGCACCCTATATTCGGATTGGAAACACCATATATTTT; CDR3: CASSCAPYIRIGNTIYF
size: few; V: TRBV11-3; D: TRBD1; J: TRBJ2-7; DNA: TGTGCCAGCAGCTTTCTGTGGGCCCAGAAAGACAGGGCAAAGGACGAGCAGTACTTC; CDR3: CASSFLWAQKDRAKDEQYF
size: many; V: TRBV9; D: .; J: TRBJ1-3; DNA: TGTGCCAGCAGCGTAGCCAGGGGCGGAAACTCTGGAAACACCATATATTTT; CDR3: CASSVARGGNSGNTIYF
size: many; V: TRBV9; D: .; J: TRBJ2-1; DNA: TGTGCCAGCAGCGCCCTTGGGGAGCAGTTCTTC; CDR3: CASSALGEQFF
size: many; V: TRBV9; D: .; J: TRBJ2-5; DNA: TGTGCCAGCTCCGGGGGAGGTGGAGAGACCCAGTACTTC; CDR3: CASSGGGGETQYF
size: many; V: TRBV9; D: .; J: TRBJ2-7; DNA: TGTGCCAGCAGCGTAGGGCCAGTAGCGGACTCCTACGAGCAGTACTTC; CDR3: CASSVGPVADSYEQYF
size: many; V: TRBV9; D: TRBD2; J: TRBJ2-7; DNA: TGTGCCAGCAGCGTAGGAATAGCGGGAGGAAACGAGCAGTACTTC; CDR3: CASSVGIAGGNEQYF
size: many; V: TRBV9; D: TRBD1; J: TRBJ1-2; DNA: TGTGCCAGCAGCGGGGGGGGACAGTCCAGTCTCTATGGCTACACCTTC; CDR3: CASSGGGQSSLYGYTF
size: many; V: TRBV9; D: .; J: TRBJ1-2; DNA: TGTGCCAGCAGCCCCCAGCCTGGGATCGACTATGGCTACACCTTC; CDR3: CASSPQPGIDYGYTF
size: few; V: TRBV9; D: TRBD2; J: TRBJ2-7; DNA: TGTGCCAGCAGCGTAGATGGTAGCGGGTTAACTGAGCAGTACTTC; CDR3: CASSVDGSGLTEQYF
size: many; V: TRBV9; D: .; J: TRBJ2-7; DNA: TGTGCCAGCAGCGTAACCCCACAAACGCCCTTCGAGCAGTACTTC; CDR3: CASSVTPQTPFEQYF
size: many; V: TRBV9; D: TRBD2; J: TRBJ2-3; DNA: TGTGCCAGCAGCACTAGCGGGGGGGCAGTAGATACGCAGTATTTT; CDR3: CASSTSGGAVDTQYF
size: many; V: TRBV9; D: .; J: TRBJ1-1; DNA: TGTGCCAGCAGCGTAGTCTCGAACACTGAAGCTTTCTTT; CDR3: CASSVVSNTEAFF
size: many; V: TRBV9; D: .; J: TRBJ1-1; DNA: TGTGCCAGCAGCGTGGGAGAACTGAACACTGAAGCTTTCTTT; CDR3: CASSVGELNTEAFF
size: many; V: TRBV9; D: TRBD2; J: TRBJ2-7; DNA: TGTGCCAGCAGCGCTCTAGCGGGGATCTCCTACGAGCAGTACTTC; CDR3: CASSALAGISYEQYF
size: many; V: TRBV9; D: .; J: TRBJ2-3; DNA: TGTGCCAGCAGCGGAGCATTTACCGAGCGGAGCCGCGCAGATACGCAGTATTTT; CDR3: CASSGAFTERSRADTQYF
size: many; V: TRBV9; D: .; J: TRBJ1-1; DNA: TGTGCCAGCAGCGTCTCAGGACAGAACACTGAAGCTTTCTTT; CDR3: CASSVSGQNTEAFF
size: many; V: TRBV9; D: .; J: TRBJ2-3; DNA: TGTGCCAGCAGCCCCATCCCCGGGACTCCCCGCACAGATACGCAGTATTTT; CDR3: CASSPIPGTPRTDTQYF
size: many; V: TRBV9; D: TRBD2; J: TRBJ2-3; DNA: TGTGCCAGCCGTGCGGGGGTGGGCACAGATACGCAGTATTTT; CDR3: CASRAGVGTDTQYF
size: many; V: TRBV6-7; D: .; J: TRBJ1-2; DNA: TGTGCAGATGCTAACTATGGCTACACCTTC; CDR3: CADANYGYTF
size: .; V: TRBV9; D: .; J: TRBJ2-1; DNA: TGTGCCAGCAGCGTAGTTAGCGACGGGCTATACAATGAGCAGTTCTTC; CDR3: CASSVVSDGLYNEQFF
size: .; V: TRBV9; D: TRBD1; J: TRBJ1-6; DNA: TGTGCCAGCAACCCCGGACAGGGGGATTCACCCCTCCACTTT; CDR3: CASNPGQGDSPLHF
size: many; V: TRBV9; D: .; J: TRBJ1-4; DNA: TGTGCCAGCAGCCCCTCCTCGGACCGTGAAAAACTGTTTTTT; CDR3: CASSPSSDREKLFF
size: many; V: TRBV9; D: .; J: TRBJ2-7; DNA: TGTGCCAGCAGCGTAGACATGTCTAAGTACTTC; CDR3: CASSVDMSKYF
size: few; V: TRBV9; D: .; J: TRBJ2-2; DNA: TGTGCCAGCATCGACAGAAACACCGGGGAGCTGTTTTTT; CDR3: CASIDRNTGELFF
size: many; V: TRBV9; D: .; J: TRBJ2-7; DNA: TGTGCCAGCAGCGTATCCCGGGAAGTGTACGAGCAGTACTTC; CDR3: CASSVSREVYEQYF
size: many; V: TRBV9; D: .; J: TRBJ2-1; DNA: TGTGCCAGCAGCGTGGGGACAAAGGCCTACAATGAGCAGTTCTTC; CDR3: CASSVGTKAYNEQFF
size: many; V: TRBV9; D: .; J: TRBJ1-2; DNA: TGTGCCAGCAGCCCTTTCGGACGCGATGGCTACACCTTC; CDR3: CASSPFGRDGYTF
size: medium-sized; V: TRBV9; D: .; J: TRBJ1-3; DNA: TGTGCCAGCAGCGTAGATTCCCGAGGGACTGGAAACACCATATATTTT; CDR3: CASSVDSRGTGNTIYF
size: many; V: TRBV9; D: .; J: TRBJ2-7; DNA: TGTGCCAGCAGCCCCCGACAGGATCACTACGAGCAGTACTTC; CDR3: CASSPRQDHYEQYF
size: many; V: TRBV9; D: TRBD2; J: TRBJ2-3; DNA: TGTGCCAGCAGTCCCAGGCGGGGGTCGCAGTATTTT; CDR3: CASSPRRGSQYF
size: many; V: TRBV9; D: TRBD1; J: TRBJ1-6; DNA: TGTGCCAGCAGCGTAGAGGAATGGACAGGGGAATCACCCCTCCACTTT; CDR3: CASSVEEWTGESPLHF
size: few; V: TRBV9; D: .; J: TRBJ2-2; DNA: TGTGCCAGCAGCGTAGAGGGACCCGCCAAGGGAACCGGGGAGCTGTTTTTT; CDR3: CASSVEGPAKGTGELFF
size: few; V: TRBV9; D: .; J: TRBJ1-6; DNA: TGTGCCAGCAGCGTAGCAGTGACGCCGGGATCACCCCTCCACTTT; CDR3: CASSVAVTPGSPLHF
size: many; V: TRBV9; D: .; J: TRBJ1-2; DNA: TGTGCCAGCAGCAGCCCCGGGCTCTCGGGCAGTGGCTACACCTTC; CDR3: CASSSPGLSGSGYTF
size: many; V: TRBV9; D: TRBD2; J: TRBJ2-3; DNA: TGTGCCAGCAGCGTAAAGGCTAGCGGGGGAGGCACAGATACGCAGTATTTT; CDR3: CASSVKASGGGTDTQYF
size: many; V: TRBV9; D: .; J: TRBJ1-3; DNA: TGTGCCAGCAGCGTAGGTGGGGTCCCTGGGTCCTCTGGAAACACCATATATTTT; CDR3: CASSVGGVPGSSGNTIYF
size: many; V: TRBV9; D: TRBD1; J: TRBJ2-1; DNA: TGTGCCAGCAGCGTAGCTGGGACAGGGATTCGGAATGAGCAGTTCTTC; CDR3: CASSVAGTGIRNEQFF
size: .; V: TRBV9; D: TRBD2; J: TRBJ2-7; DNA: TGTGCCAGCAGCCCCCTCGGGGCTAGCGGGACACAGTACTTC; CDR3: CASSPLGASGTQYF
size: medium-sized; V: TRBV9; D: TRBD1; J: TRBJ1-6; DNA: TGTGCCAGCAGCGCGACAGGGGGGGGACCCCTCCACTTT; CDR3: CASSATGGGPLHF